The 17 T cell receptor beta chains presented below share a single source sample, sequenced in a study of cytomegalovirus exposure and HLA in healthy donors. Sequenced by immunoSEQ multiplex PCR; TCRdb stores in-frame clones only, minus some. The repertoire includes approximately 150,000 clones, around nine tenths of them detected once, and approximately 1.5% sits in the top ten. The sequencing input was PBMCs. The receptors here all came from a woman aged 25 to 45 in good health and CMV-seronegative.

J is TRBJ1-2 and V is TRBV5-1; 9 nucleotides match TRBD1. This CDR3 contains 15 residues. V shed 4 bases, J shed 4 bases, and the junction held 8 bases outside the gene matches. CDR1 is SGHRS, CDR2 YFSETQ, per germline. The CDR3 loop reads CASSPTGGLSYGYTF. DNA of the CDR3: TGCGCCAGCAGCCCTACAGGGGGCCTAAGCTATGGCTACACCTTC. Full variable domain (rest looked up from reference TRBV5-1 and TRBJ1-2): KAGVTQTPRYLIKTRGQQVTLSCSPISGHRSVSWYQQTPGQGLQFLFEYFSETQRNKGNFPGRFSGRQFSNSRSEMNVSTLELGDSALYLCASSPTGGLSYGYTFGSGTRLTVV.

The chain joins TRBV27 to TRBJ2-4, with 8 bases aligning to TRBD1. The germline gives CDR1 MNHEY, CDR2 SMNVEV (reference sequence). Germline trimming cut 4 bases from V and 7 bases from J; bases unmatched to any gene: 3. The CDR3 consists of 13 residues. DNA of the CDR3: TGTGCCAGCAGTTGGACAGGGTCGAACATTCAGTACTTC. Its translation is CASSWTGSNIQYF.

The chain uses TRBV4-3 and TRBJ1-6; D perhaps matches TRBD1 (5 bases). Germline CDR1 is LGHNA and CDR2 is YSLEER. V lost 1 base, J lost 5 bases, and 9 bases lay in between. This CDR3 is built from 15 residues. DNA of the CDR3: TGCGCCAGCAGCCAAGGGGGCAGGGATAATTCACCCCTCCACTTT. Translating gives CASSQGGRDNSPLHF.

CDR3 sequence (DNA): TGCGCCAGCAGCTTCCTAGCGGGGGGACACAATGAGCAGTTCTTC. Translated: CASSFLAGGHNEQFF. The chain carries TRBV4-1 and TRBJ2-1; 11 bases are a match to TRBD2. V was pared by 5 bases and J by 5 bases, with 5 bases of the junction left unmatched. CDR1 MGHRA and CDR2 YSYEKL come from the germline V gene. This CDR3 is 15 amino acids long.

This clone was found once. The V gene is TRBV7-2, the J gene TRBJ1-2; D not certain. CDR3 length: 15 amino acids. Trimming shortened V by 1 base and J by 2 bases, and 11 bases separated the two germline ends. The germline gives CDR1 SGHTA, CDR2 FQGNSA. CDR3 protein: CASSLGGGLNYGYTF. CDR3 DNA sequence: TGTGCCAGCAGCTTAGGTGGAGGGTTGAACTATGGCTACACCTTC. The whole variable domain, remainder taken from reference TRBV7-2 and TRBJ1-2, is GAGVSQSPSNKVTEKGKDVELRCDPISGHTALYWYRQSLGQGLEFLIYFQGNSAPDKSGLPSDRFSAERTGGSVSTLTIQRTQQEDSAVYLCASSLGGGLNYGYTFGSGTRLTVV.

This chain uses TRBV15 with TRBJ2-7; 7 positions agree with TRBD1. Germline V lookup: CDR1 LNHNV, CDR2 YYDKDF (reference sequence). V gave up 0 bases and J gave up 3 bases; unmatched junction bases: 5. The CDR3 is 15 amino acids. The CDR3 loop reads CATSREGGQYYEQYF. The CDR3 coding sequence is TGTGCCACCAGCAGAGAAGGGGGACAGTACTACGAGCAGTACTTC. The variable domain in full, with the rest retrieved from reference TRBV15 and TRBJ2-7, is DAMVIQNPRYQVTQFGKPVTLSCSQTLNHNVMYWYQQKSSQAPKLLFHYYDKDFNNEADTPDNFQSRRPNTSFCFLDIRSPGLGDTAMYLCATSREGGQYYEQYFGPGTRLTVT.

Worth noting for this clone: Other DNA sequences of this sample code for an identical CDR3. The chain employs TRBV6-5 and TRBJ2-3; 9 bases are a match to TRBD1. V gave up 10 bases and J gave up 6 bases; unmatched junction bases: 5. CDR3 size: 12 residues. The germline V gene encodes CDR1 MNHEY and CDR2 SVGAGI. CDR3 region: CATGQGTDTQYF. The CDR3 DNA sequence: TGTGCCACAGGACAGGGGACGGATACGCAGTATTTT.

The rearrangement links TRBV7-9 to TRBJ2-1, with a tentative D call TRBD1 (5 bases). CDR1 is SEHNR, CDR2 FQNEAQ, per germline (reference sequence). The V and J ends lost 1 base and 5 bases respectively, with 12 bases between them. The CDR3 covers 15 residues. The CDR3 DNA is TGTGCCAGCAGCTTAGTGTTGGGGCCTAACAATGAGCAGTTCTTC. This gives the protein CASSLVLGPNNEQFF.

The chain employs TRBV5-6 and TRBJ1-5; 12 nucleotides line up with TRBD1. This CDR3 contains 17 residues. V dropped 5 bases and J dropped 6; count of bases not matched to a gene: 12. Germline assignment: CDR1 SGHDT and CDR2 YYEEEE. The CDR3 is CASSSGTGGLGFQPQHF. DNA of the CDR3: TGTGCCAGCAGTTCCGGGACAGGGGGCCTGGGTTTTCAGCCCCAGCATTTT.

This rearrangement joins TRBV25-1 to TRBJ2-3, with D tentatively TRBD1 (6 bases). V was pared by 3 bases and J by 2 bases, with 21 bases between. Germline CDR1 is MGHDK and CDR2 is SYGVNS. CDR3 length: 18 residues. CDR3 region: CASSDPAIGGPYTDTQYF. The CDR3 region has the DNA TGTGCCAGCAGTGATCCTGCGATAGGGGGACCTTACACAGATACGCAGTATTTT.

The chain uses TRBV19 and TRBJ2-7, with 7 bases aligning to TRBD1. The CDR3 runs 16 residues. The trim removed 5 bases at V and 1 base at J, leaving 11 bases unmatched. Germline CDR1 LNHDA, CDR2 SQIVND (reference sequence). DNA of the CDR3: TGTGCCAGTAGTGTTAAGACAGGGTTCGGGTCCTACGAGCAGTACTTC. This translates into CASSVKTGFGSYEQYF.

This sequence joins TRBV7-9 and TRBJ1-2, with 7 bases that match TRBD1. Germline V CDR1 and CDR2: SEHNR, FQNEAQ (reference sequence). V was pared by 5 bases and J by 2 bases, with 5 bases of the junction left unmatched. The CDR3 sequence is 14 residues long. CDR3 residues: CASSPPGQNYGYTF. The CDR3 DNA follows: TGTGCCAGCAGCCCCCCGGGACAGAACTATGGCTACACCTTC.

The chain carries TRBV18 and TRBJ2-5, with TRBD2 identical over 9 bases. V lost 8 bases, J lost 5 bases, and 9 bases stayed unmatched. The CDR3 runs 14 residues. Germline CDR1 is KGHSH and CDR2 is LQKENI. DNA for the CDR3: TGTGCCAGCGACCGCGGGGGGGCCCAGGAGACCCAGTACTTC. It codes for CASDRGGAQETQYF. Full variable domain (rest looked up from reference TRBV18 and TRBJ2-5): NAGVMQNPRHLVRRRGQEARLRCSPMKGHSHVYWYRQLPEEGLKFMVYLQKENIIDESGMPKERFSAEFPKEGPSILRIQQVVRGDSAAYFCASDRGGAQETQYFGPGTRLLVL.

The genes are TRBV4-3 and TRBJ2-7, with D perhaps matching TRBD2 (5 bases). V dropped 4 bases and J dropped 5 bases, with 18 bases sitting between them. CDR1 is LGHNA, CDR2 YSLEER, per germline. The CDR3 loop spans 15 amino acids. This chain's CDR3 is CASSRGADLLDEQYF. The CDR3 DNA sequence: TGCGCCAGCAGCCGTGGAGCGGACCTCCTGGACGAGCAGTACTTC.

This clone occurred a few times. The gene calls are TRBV30 and TRBJ1-4; no clear D gene. Germline V lookup: CDR1 GTSNPN, CDR2 SVGIG (reference sequence). This CDR3 region has 14 residues. Trimming took off 1 base at V and 8 bases at J, with 14 bases between the two ends. The DNA for the CDR3 is TGTGCCTGGAGTGAGGGAGCTTTTTGGGAAAAACTGTTTTTT. Protein sequence: CAWSEGAFWEKLFF.

The chain joins TRBV21-1 to TRBJ1-2. TRBV21-1 is noted as a pseudogene. This CDR3 comprises 9 residues. The CDR3 region has the DNA TGTGCCTATAACTATGGCTACACCTTC. Amino acids: CAYNYGYTF.

This chain connects TRBV4-3 to TRBJ2-5; 7 nucleotides align to TRBD1. The germline CDR1 and CDR2 sequences are LGHNA and YSLEER. The J segment lost 5 bases and the V segment lost 2 bases, leaving 8 bases of the junction unmatched. The CDR3 consists of 15 residues. The CDR3 region has the DNA TGCGCCAGCAGCCAATTGACAGGGCTAGGGGAGACCCAGTACTTC. Its protein product is CASSQLTGLGETQYF.